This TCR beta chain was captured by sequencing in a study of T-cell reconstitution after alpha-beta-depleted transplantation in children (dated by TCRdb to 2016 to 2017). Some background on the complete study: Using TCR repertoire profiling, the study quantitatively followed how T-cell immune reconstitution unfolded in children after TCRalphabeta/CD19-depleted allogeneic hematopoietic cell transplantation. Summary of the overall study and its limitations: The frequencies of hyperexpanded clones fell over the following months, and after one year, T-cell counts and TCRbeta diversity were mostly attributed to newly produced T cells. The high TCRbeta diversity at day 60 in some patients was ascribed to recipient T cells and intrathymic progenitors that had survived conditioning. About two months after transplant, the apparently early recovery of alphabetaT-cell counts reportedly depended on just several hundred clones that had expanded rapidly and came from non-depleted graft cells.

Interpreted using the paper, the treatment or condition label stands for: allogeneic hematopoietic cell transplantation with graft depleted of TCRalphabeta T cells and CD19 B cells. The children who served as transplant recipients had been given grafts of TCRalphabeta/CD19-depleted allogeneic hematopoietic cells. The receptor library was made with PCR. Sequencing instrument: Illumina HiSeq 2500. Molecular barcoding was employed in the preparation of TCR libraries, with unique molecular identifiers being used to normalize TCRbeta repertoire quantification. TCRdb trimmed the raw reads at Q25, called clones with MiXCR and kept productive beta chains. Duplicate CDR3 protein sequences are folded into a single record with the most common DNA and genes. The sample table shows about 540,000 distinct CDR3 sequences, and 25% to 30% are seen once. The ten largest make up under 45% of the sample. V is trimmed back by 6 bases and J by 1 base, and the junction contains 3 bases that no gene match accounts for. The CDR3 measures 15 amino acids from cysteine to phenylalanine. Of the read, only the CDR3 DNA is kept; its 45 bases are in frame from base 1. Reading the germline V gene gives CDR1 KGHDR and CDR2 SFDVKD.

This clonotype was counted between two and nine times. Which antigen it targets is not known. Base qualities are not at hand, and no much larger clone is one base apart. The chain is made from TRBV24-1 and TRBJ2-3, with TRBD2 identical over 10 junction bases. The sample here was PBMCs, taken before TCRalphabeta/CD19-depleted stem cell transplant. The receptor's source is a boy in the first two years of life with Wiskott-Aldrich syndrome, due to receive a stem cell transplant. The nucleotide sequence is TGTGCCACCAGTAGAGGACTAGCGGGCACAGATACGCAGTATTTT. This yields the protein CATSRGLAGTDTQYF.